The present T cell receptor (beta chain) was sequenced within a study of beta chain features in type 1 diabetes. CDR1 and CDR2 from the germline V gene are SGHTA and FQGNSA. The CDR3 length is 14 residues. With V trimmed by 4 bases and J by 4 bases, 4 bases remained unmatched. Points on this clone: The antigen is undetermined.

The study reverse transcribed the entire isolated RNA, so it sequenced expressed TCRB transcripts. Profiled with immunoSEQ multiplex PCR; TCRdb holds only in-frame clones, not every one. The top ten hold about 2.2% of the sample, which has some 25,000 clones, approximately 70% seen once. Study conclusions and caveats: Lower insertion and higher deletion counts appeared at VDJ junctions in type 1 diabetes patients.

Only one heparinised blood draw was taken per donor, and its volume averaged around 120 mL. The V call is TRBV7-2, the J call TRBJ2-3, with 8 bases fitting TRBD1. The sequence came from a woman aged 40 to 50 in good health. The source material was Tregs from blood. CDR3 sequence (DNA): TGTGCCAGCAGCTCGGACAGGGTAGCAGATACGCAGTATTTT. Amino acid sequence: CASSSDRVADTQYF.